Listed here are 16 T cell receptor beta chains from one sample, sequenced in a study of T cells in Graves' hyperthyroidism and ophthalmopathy. The investigators amplified TCR beta CDR3 regions from RNA transcripts. HTBI primers were employed in a first-round RT-PCR of the TCR CDR3. TCRdb passed the multiplex PCR reads through MiXCR, listing each CDR3 protein once. The sample holds approximately 380,000 distinct CDR3 sequences, more than 13% seen once. Source material: blood. All receptors derive from a middle-aged man with Graves' ophthalmopathy.

This clonotype was seen repeatedly, ten times or more. CDR3 bases: TGTGCCAGCACCGGCTATGAGACCCAGTACTTC. Residues: CASTGYETQYF. V is TRBV2 and J is TRBJ2-5; unclear D gene. The length of the CDR3 is 11 residues. The V end lost 7 bases, the J end lost 5 bases, and 8 bases lay between the germline ends. From germline, CDR1 is SNHLY and CDR2 FYNNEI.

V and J are TRBV5-1 and TRBJ1-6; D not certain. Between the trimmed V and J ends, which lost 4 bases and 7 bases, there was a span of 15 bases. Germline V gene sequence: CDR1 SGHRS, CDR2 YFSETQ. The CDR3 is made up of 15 amino acids. CDR3 sequence: CASSLKWENNSPLHF. The CDR3 region has the DNA TGCGCCAGCAGCCTGAAATGGGAAAACAATTCACCCCTCCACTTT. Filled out from reference TRBV5-1 and TRBJ1-6, the complete variable domain reads KAGVTQTPRYLIKTRGQQVTLSCSPISGHRSVSWYQQTPGQGLQFLFEYFSETQRNKGNFPGRFSGRQFSNSRSEMNVSTLELGDSALYLCASSLKWENNSPLHFGNGTRLTVT.

The table lists this clonotype with many counts. This rearrangement joins TRBV7-8 to TRBJ2-2, with D perhaps TRBD1 (5 bases). In germline, CDR1 is SGHVS, CDR2 FQNEAQ. The CDR3 consists of 13 residues. V was pared by 5 bases and J by 7 bases, with 11 bases between. The DNA of the CDR3 is TGTGCCAGCAGCACACAGGTTGGCGGGGAGCTGTTTTTT. It is translated as CASSTQVGGELFF.

The V call is TRBV11-3, the J call TRBJ2-1, with TRBD2 matching 8 bases. CDR1 and CDR2 (germline): SGHNT, YENEEA. The CDR3 totals 14 residues. The V segment lost 1 base and the J segment 9 bases; nucleotides outside the gene matches: 5. CDR3 in DNA: TGTGCCAGCAGCTTAGGGCGGGAGGTTGTTGAGCAGTTCTTC. This sequence encodes CASSLGREVVEQFF.

This clonotype appeared a few times. The rearrangement links TRBV27 to TRBJ2-7, with TRBD1 identical over 7 bases. The V segment lost 5 bases and the J segment 3 bases; nucleotides outside the gene matches: 10. The CDR3 runs 15 residues. Germline V gives CDR1 MNHEY, CDR2 SMNVEV (reference sequence). The CDR3 protein is CASSRSPTGSYEQYF. CDR3 nucleotide sequence: TGTGCCAGCAGTAGATCCCCGACAGGGAGCTACGAGCAGTACTTC.

This clonotype was counted ten times or more. The genes are TRBV27 and TRBJ1-3; D is possibly TRBD1 (6 bases). CDR3 length: 16 amino acids. V lost 8 bases, J lost 3 bases, and 20 bases lay in between. Germline CDR1 reads MNHEY; CDR2 reads SMNVEV (reference sequence). CDR3 residues: CASAKTGFHNGNTIYF. The CDR3 DNA reads TGTGCCAGCGCCAAGACAGGCTTCCATAATGGAAACACCATATATTTT.

The chain recombines TRBV6-2 or TRBV6-3 with TRBJ1-5; D is undetermined. Germline loops: CDR1 MNHEY, CDR2 SVGEGT. V was cut by 5 bases and J by 0 bases, with 11 bases left in between. This CDR3 comprises 15 residues. The CDR3 DNA reads as TGTGCCAGCAGTACGACGGGGTATAGCAATCAGCCCCAGCATTTT. Its translation is CASSTTGYSNQPQHF.

Many counts were recorded for this clonotype. The chain joins TRBV12-3 or TRBV12-4 to TRBJ1-5, with D possibly being TRBD1 (6 bases). The V gene lost 6 bases and the J gene lost 3 bases, with 15 bases spanning the gap. CDR3 length: 15 amino acids. Here the CDR3 reads CASSPQGRNNQPQHF. The DNA for the CDR3 is TGTGCCAGCAGCCCGCAGGGGAGAAACAATCAGCCCCAGCATTTT.

The chain recombines TRBV20-1 with TRBJ1-1; D may be TRBD1 (5 bases). Trimming removed 3 bases at V and 4 bases at J, with 18 bases between. This CDR3 is 15 amino acids long. Germline loops: CDR1 DFQATT, CDR2 SNEGSKA (reference sequence). CDR3 nucleotides: TGCAGTGCTAGTGGATTCCAGGGTCCGGGCACTGAAGCTTTCTTT. The encoded protein is CSASGFQGPGTEAFF.

This clonotype has ten or more counts. The chain has TRBV18 and TRBJ2-5; D gene unclear. In germline, CDR1 is KGHSH, CDR2 LQKENI. V gave up 2 bases and J gave up 5 bases, with 9 bases separating them. CDR3 length: 13 amino acids. This chain's CDR3 is CASSPINEETQYF. As DNA, the CDR3 is TGTGCCAGCTCACCAATTAATGAGGAGACCCAGTACTTC.

This clonotype was seen ten or more times. The CDR3 DNA reads TGTGCCAGCAGTTTTTATCAAATAGATACGCAGTATTTT. Its protein is CASSFYQIDTQYF. The chain has TRBV12-3 or TRBV12-4 and TRBJ2-3; D is unclear. V shed 3 bases and J shed 5 bases, with 9 bases lying between them. CDR3 length: 13 amino acids.

The rearrangement links TRBV5-1 to TRBJ2-7, with D tentatively TRBD1 (6 bases). Germline lookup yields CDR1 SGHRS and CDR2 YFSETQ. The V end was cut by 0 bases, the J end by 1 base, with 14 bases between. CDR3 length equals 16 residues. The CDR3 DNA reads as TGCGCCAGCAGCTTGGGGACAGAGGTAACTTCCTACGAGCAGTACTTC. Residues: CASSLGTEVTSYEQYF.

This clonotype showed up just a few times. V and J are TRBV18 and TRBJ2-7; TRBD2 is a possible D gene (6 bases). Germline V gene lookup returns CDR1 KGHSH and CDR2 LQKENI. The ends were cut back, 4 bases at V and 7 bases at J, with 17 bases in the middle. The CDR3 covers 14 residues. DNA of the CDR3: TGTGCCAGCTCACTTTCGGGAGAGAGAAAAGAGCAGTACTTC. Translating gives CASSLSGERKEQYF.

Concerning this clonotype: This may stem from a read error, because a much larger clone lies one nucleotide away. This chain uses TRBV29-1 with TRBJ2-2; 8 bases match TRBD1. This CDR3 contains 13 residues. Germline V lookup: CDR1 SQVTM, CDR2 ANQGSEA. The CDR3 DNA follows: TGCAGCCCCAGGGGGCGCGACACCGGGAAGCTGTTTTTT. Its protein is CSPRGRDTGKLFF.

This clonotype was observed many times. The J gene is TRBJ1-1, the V gene TRBV19; D not resolved. The germline V and J ends were trimmed by 6 bases and 5 bases, with 16 bases remaining between them. The germline CDR1 and CDR2 sequences are LNHDA and SQIVND (reference sequence). This CDR3 spans 14 amino acids. The CDR3 nucleotides read TGTGCCAGTAGCGAGCAGGATGTGGGTACTGAAGCTTTCTTT. Protein: CASSEQDVGTEAFF. Using reference TRBV19 and TRBJ1-1 for the parts outside the CDR3, the full variable domain is DGGITQSPKYLFRKEGQNVTLSCEQNLNHDAMYWYRQDPGQGLRLIYYSQIVNDFQKGDIAEGYSVSREKKESFPLTVTSAQKNPTAFYLCASSEQDVGTEAFFGQGTRLTVV.

This clonotype was seen a few times. V and J are TRBV12-3 or TRBV12-4 and TRBJ2-7; 7 bases are shared with TRBD1. The CDR3 has 12 residues. The junction had 5 bases not matched to a gene; V was cut back by 5 bases and J by 7 bases. The CDR3 loop is CASSGTGQEQYF. DNA for the CDR3: TGTGCCAGCAGTGGGACGGGACAGGAGCAGTACTTC.